This T cell receptor beta chain was obtained from a study of blood T cell repertoires in COVID-19 (dated by TCRdb to between 2020 and 2021). With regard to the full study: Samples from collaborators originated in the United States, Italy and Spain and spanned both the acute and convalescent phases of COVID-19. The material from the prospective study consisted of cDNA or gDNA derived from T cells, B-cell-depleted T cells, or PBMCs. Subjects who had been exposed to COVID-19, were actively infected with it, or had recovered from it provided the deeply sampled blood TCRbeta repertoires that made up the dataset. The repertoires were released in a freely available public database meant as a resource for research on the immune response to SARS-CoV-2. Samples were obtained from the ongoing ImmuneRACE study (first 160 participants) and from 1,254 subjects provided by 6 global collaborators. Sample metadata almost always included a de-identified subject ID, COVID-19 status, age in years and sex. Where available, HLA class I and class II types were obtained from metadata supplied by the sample provider rather than from assay-based typing.

The table lists this clone with a few counts. Its antigen specificity is not known. The record has no base qualities; no much larger clone is one base away. Each collaborating institution followed its own protocols to collect whole blood in K2EDTA tubes. Collaborator samples were shipped for TCRbeta analysis as frozen whole blood, isolated PBMCs, or DNA extracted from either sample type. Cut back by 0 bases and 10 bases, the V and J ends lie 6 bases apart. There are 11 amino acids in the CDR3, from cysteine to phenylalanine inclusive. Only the CDR3 DNA stays, 33 bases, in frame from base 1. Via the germline V gene, CDR1 is MNHEY and CDR2 SVGAGI. TCRbeta CDR3 regions were amplified from genomic DNA by means of the immunoSEQ Assay, a bias-controlled multiplex PCR. The published analysis was carried out like this. Nucleated cell counts per sample were estimated from amplification of reference gene primers within the assay. To quantify the absolute abundance of each unique TCRbeta CDR3 rearrangement, sequence reads were collapsed and filtered. For each sample, productive Simpson clonality was calculated by taking the square root of Simpson's diversity index across productive rearrangements. Drawn from immuneACCESS, this table holds only the in-frame rearrangements with V and J called that TCRdb kept. Clones are partly lost; checked studies trace under half to an unresolved V gene and leave the rest unexplained. The V and J calls and the clone size are those of that table, but D and trimming were determined from the DNA. Across this sample there are about 160,000 clones, with 70% to 80% seen only once. The ten most abundant clones make up roughly 7.5% of the sample.

Findings and caveats that apply to the study as a whole: How much clinical and demographic metadata was included differed by source and by participant, and the metadata was provided uncurated.

The receptor's source is a man aged 60 to 75 with acute or convalescent COVID-19. The sequence joins TRBV6-5 to TRBJ1-1; TRBD1 is possibly the D segment (5 matching bases). The sequencing input was peripheral blood. Here the CDR3 is given as CASSYSGGAFF. The nucleotide sequence reads as follows: TGTGCCAGCAGTTACTCGGGGGGAGCTTTCTTT.